The 3 T cell receptor beta chains given below trace back to one sample, sequenced in a study of T cells after posttransplantation cyclophosphamide. Libraries were prepared by immunoSEQ multiplex PCR; TCRdb keeps only in-frame clonotypes and omits some of them. Altogether about 38,000 clones were found in the sample, and no singletons occur. Material for sequencing was PBMCs. The receptors were gathered from a man aged 50 to 59 in good health, CMV-negative, and a related stem cell transplant donor.

The chain employs TRBV5-4 and TRBJ2-7, with 9 bases matching TRBD2. Germline lookup yields CDR1 SGHNT and CDR2 YYREEE (reference sequence). J gave up 2 bases and V 0 bases, and 3 bases lay outside the gene matches. This CDR3 is built from 15 residues. CDR3 residues: CASSLVRTSAYEQYF. Here the CDR3 DNA reads TGTGCCAGCAGCTTGGTAAGGACTAGCGCCTACGAGCAGTACTTC.

This clone has a count of ten or more. V and J are TRBV7-8 and TRBJ1-3; unclear D gene. Trimming pared 2 bases from V and 4 bases from J, leaving 9 bases between. The CDR3 extends over 14 amino acids. CDR1 and CDR2 (germline): SGHVS, FQNEAQ. As DNA, the CDR3 is TGTGCCAGCAGCTTACAACAGCCAGGAAACACCATATATTTT. This encodes CASSLQQPGNTIYF.

This clone was counted at least ten times. This chain links TRBV5-1 with TRBJ2-1, with 13 bases lining up with TRBD2. The germline V gene encodes CDR1 SGHRS and CDR2 YFSETQ. J was trimmed by 4 bases and V by 4 bases; bases with no gene match: 11. The CDR3 length is 18 residues. CDR3 protein: CASSPSLGLAGYYNEQFF. The DNA of the CDR3 is TGCGCCAGCAGCCCGTCTCTGGGACTAGCGGGGTATTACAATGAGCAGTTCTTC.